Each of the 17 T cell receptor beta chains below was sequenced from the same sample in a study of T cell changes during pregnancy in multiple sclerosis. Here immunoSEQ multiplex PCR was the method, and the copy in TCRdb shows in-frame clones only, minus some. Among fewer than 70,000 clones listed, 92% were seen once. The material sequenced was peripheral blood, taken in the second trimester of pregnancy. These receptors originate from a female donor in good health, enrolled as a control in a pregnancy study.

This chain joins TRBV6-5 and TRBJ1-2; a possible D gene is TRBD1 (6 bases). From germline, CDR1 is MNHEY and CDR2 SVGAGI. CDR3 length: 14 amino acids. Between the trimmed V and J ends, which lost 5 bases and 8 bases, there was a span of 18 bases. CDR3 loop: CASSRTTGNSGYTF. CDR3 sequence (DNA): TGTGCCAGCAGTAGGACCACAGGGAACAGCGGCTACACCTTC.

The V call is TRBV11-2, the J call TRBJ1-1; TRBD1 matches 11 bases. The V gene's germline CDR1 is SGHAT and CDR2 FQNNGV. V dropped 5 bases and J dropped 1; count of bases not matched to a gene: 12. There are 18 residues in the CDR3. This CDR3 reads CASSPRDRGATWNTEAFF. The CDR3 region has the DNA TGTGCCAGCAGCCCCCGGGACAGGGGGGCCACATGGAACACTGAAGCTTTCTTT.

The chain links TRBV4-1 to TRBJ1-1; TRBD1 is a possible D gene (5 bases). The CDR3 has 15 amino acids. Deletions cut 0 bases from V and 4 bases from J, with 12 bases between. CDR1 and CDR2 from the germline V gene are MGHRA and YSYEKL. This chain's CDR3 is CASSQDLGGGTEAFF. The CDR3 DNA is TGCGCCAGCAGCCAAGATTTGGGGGGGGGCACTGAAGCTTTCTTT.

V and J are TRBV7-6 and TRBJ2-7; maybe TRBD2 (5 bases). CDR1 and CDR2 (germline): SGHVS, FNYEAQ. The CDR3 loop spans 16 amino acids. With 2 bases removed from V and 1 base from J, the gap between germline ends came to 15 bases. The CDR3: CASSLMSRRVSYEQYF. CDR3 coding DNA: TGTGCCAGCAGCTTAATGTCGCGGCGGGTTTCCTACGAGCAGTACTTC.

The chain uses TRBV30 and TRBJ2-4; D may be TRBD2 (5 bases). Trimming removed 7 bases from V and 6 bases from J, with 10 bases in between. Germline V lookup: CDR1 GTSNPN, CDR2 SVGIG (reference sequence). This CDR3 spans 11 amino acids. The CDR3 DNA follows: TGTGCCTCCGAGGGTAGAAACATTCAGTACTTC. It yields the protein CASEGRNIQYF.

V and J are TRBV6-5 and TRBJ2-5, with 7 bases lining up with TRBD2. The CDR3 spans 15 residues. From germline, CDR1 is MNHEY and CDR2 SVGAGI. V was clipped by 2 bases and J by 1 base; unmatched bases: 4. This CDR3 reads CASSYGGSFQETQYF. The CDR3 nucleotides read TGTGCCAGCAGTTACGGCGGGAGTTTCCAAGAGACCCAGTACTTC.

The rearrangement uses TRBV13 and TRBJ2-5; D is possibly TRBD2 (5 bases). The germline CDR1 and CDR2 sequences are PRHDT and FYEKMQ (reference sequence). The germline V and J ends were trimmed by 5 bases and 0 bases, with 10 bases remaining between them. This CDR3 has 14 amino acids. This CDR3 is CASSTDYYQETQYF. In DNA form, the CDR3 reads TGTGCCAGCAGCACAGACTACTACCAAGAGACCCAGTACTTC.

V gene TRBV6-5 combines with J gene TRBJ1-2; tentatively, D is TRBD1 (5 bases). Germline V gene data show CDR1 as MNHEY and CDR2 as SVGAGI. Trimming cost V 6 bases and J 3 bases, with 17 bases left between them. The CDR3 covers 15 residues. Written as DNA, the CDR3 is TGTGCCAGCAGCCCGGGAGGGACCCATCACTATGGCTACACCTTC. It is translated as CASSPGGTHHYGYTF.

The chain couples TRBV15 to TRBJ1-2; no reliable D call. Trimming left V 0 bases short and J 8 bases short, with 16 bases between. This CDR3 is 15 amino acids long. Germline CDR1 and CDR2: LNHNV and YYDKDF (reference sequence). The chain's CDR3 is CATSRDPGGSWGYTF. CDR3 in DNA: TGTGCCACCAGCAGAGATCCCGGAGGGTCTTGGGGCTACACCTTC.

This clone was seen more than once but under ten times. The chain has TRBV18 and TRBJ2-2, with TRBD2 as a possible D gene (6 bases). The CDR3 consists of 15 residues. Germline values: CDR1 KGHSH, CDR2 LQKENI. V lost 5 bases and J lost 4, with 14 bases in between. The DNA of the CDR3 is TGTGCCAGCTCAAACGGGGGTTACAGCACCGGGGAGCTGTTTTTT. Its translation: CASSNGGYSTGELFF.

The chain recombines TRBV19 with TRBJ2-6; TRBD1 is a possible D gene (6 bases). Trimming stripped 11 bases from V and 4 bases from J, with 24 bases between. Germline CDR1 reads LNHDA; CDR2 reads SQIVND (reference sequence). The CDR3 extends over 17 amino acids. The CDR3 region is CASTGRTGRSGANVLTF. CDR3 nucleotide sequence: TGTGCCTCGACAGGACGAACGGGAAGATCAGGGGCCAACGTCCTGACTTTC.

This clone was picked up one time. The rearrangement joins TRBV4-3 to TRBJ2-2; 8 nucleotides line up with TRBD1. The V gene end was trimmed by 3 bases and the J gene end by 4 bases; junction bases not matched to a gene: 4. CDR1 is LGHNA, CDR2 YSLEER, per germline. This CDR3 comprises 15 residues. The CDR3 reads CASSHTDRGTGELFF. In DNA, the CDR3 is TGCGCCAGCAGCCATACAGACAGGGGCACCGGGGAGCTGTTTTTT.

The chain links TRBV6-6 to TRBJ1-2, with unresolved D. This CDR3 contains 13 residues. Germline V gene data show CDR1 as MNHNY and CDR2 as SVGAGI (reference sequence). V was trimmed by 6 bases and J by 4 bases, leaving 12 bases between them. The CDR3 loop reads CASSDNSIYGYTF. The CDR3 DNA reads as TGTGCCAGCAGCGACAACTCGATCTATGGCTACACCTTC.

The genes are TRBV19 and TRBJ2-5, with 8 bases lining up with TRBD2. The CDR3 contains 13 residues. Germline CDR1 and CDR2: LNHDA and SQIVND (reference sequence). The ends lost 7 bases at V and 6 bases at J; junction bases unmatched: 7. Here the CDR3 DNA reads TGTGCCAGTAACGATCGGGGGGGACAGACCCAGTACTTC. Encoded protein: CASNDRGGQTQYF.

The J gene is TRBJ2-3, the V gene TRBV7-8; the match to TRBD2 covers 12 bases. V shed 4 bases and J 4 bases; nucleotides not matched to a gene: 6. The CDR3 covers 16 residues. In germline, CDR1 is SGHVS, CDR2 FQNEAQ. DNA of the CDR3: TGTGCCAGCAGCTGGACTAGCGGGGCCGCGCCAGATACGCAGTATTTT. Residues: CASSWTSGAAPDTQYF.

This clone showed up just once. An end of the junction does not agree with germline; a read error may underlie this. The chain's CDR3 is CASTLNRGKYHEQYF. In DNA form, the CDR3 reads TGTGCCAGCACCTTAAACAGGGGGAAATACCACGAGCAGTACTTC. The V call is TRBV7-2, the J call TRBJ2-7, with TRBD1 matching 8 bases. The V gene's germline CDR1 is SGHTA and CDR2 FQGNSA. The CDR3 has 15 amino acids.

The chain recombines TRBV11-2 with TRBJ2-7, with unresolved D. The CDR3 has 14 residues. Between the trimmed V and J ends, which lost 2 bases and 2 bases, there was a span of 10 bases. The germline gives CDR1 SGHAT, CDR2 FQNNGV. CDR3 in amino acids: CASSLSGRPYEQYF. CDR3 DNA sequence: TGTGCCAGCAGCTTATCGGGTCGCCCCTACGAGCAGTACTTC.